This paragraph reports one TCR beta chain. The sample comes from a study of OX40 agonist ivuxolimab in advanced cancers. Study as a whole: Patients were treated with ivuxolimab, an agonistic anti-OX40 (CD134) antibody.

Sequencing was performed with immunoSEQ multiplex PCR; in TCRdb, only in-frame clones are kept and a portion is missing. The sample records roughly 150,000 clones, 94% being singletons. This material consisted of CD4+ or CD8+ T cells sorted from blood, taken in a trial of the OX40 agonist ivuxolimab. The receptor was derived from an adult with an advanced solid tumor such as melanoma, head and neck, liver or kidney cancer.

The CDR3 coding sequence is TGTGCCAGCAGTTACGACAGGGGTTACGAGCAGTACTTC. This gives the protein CASSYDRGYEQYF. The chain has TRBV6-5 and TRBJ2-7, with 8 bases that match TRBD1. This CDR3 region has 13 residues. Per the germline V gene, CDR1 is MNHEY and CDR2 is SVGAGI. With 2 bases clipped from V and 4 bases from J, the junction kept 1 base outside the gene matches.